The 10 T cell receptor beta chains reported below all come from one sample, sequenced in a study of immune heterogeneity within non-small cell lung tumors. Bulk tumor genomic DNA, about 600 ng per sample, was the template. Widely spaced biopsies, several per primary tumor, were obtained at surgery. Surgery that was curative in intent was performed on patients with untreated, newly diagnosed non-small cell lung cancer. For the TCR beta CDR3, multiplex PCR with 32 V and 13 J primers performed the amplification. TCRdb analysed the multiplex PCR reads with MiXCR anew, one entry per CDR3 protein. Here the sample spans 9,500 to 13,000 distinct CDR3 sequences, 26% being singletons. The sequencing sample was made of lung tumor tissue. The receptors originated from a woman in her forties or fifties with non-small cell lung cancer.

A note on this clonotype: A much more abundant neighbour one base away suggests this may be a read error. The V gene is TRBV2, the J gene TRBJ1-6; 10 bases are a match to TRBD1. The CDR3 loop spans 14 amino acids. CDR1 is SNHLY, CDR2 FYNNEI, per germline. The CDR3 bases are TGTACCAGCAGCGTAGACAGGGGGCATTCACCCCTCCACTTT. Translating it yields CTSSVDRGHSPLHF.

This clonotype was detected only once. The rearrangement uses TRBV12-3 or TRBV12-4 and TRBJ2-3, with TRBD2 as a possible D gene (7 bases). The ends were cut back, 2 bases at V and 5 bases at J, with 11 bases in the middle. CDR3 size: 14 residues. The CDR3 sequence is CASSLRGAGDTQYF. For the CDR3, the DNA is TGTGCCAGCAGTTTACGGGGGGCGGGAGATACGCAGTATTTT.

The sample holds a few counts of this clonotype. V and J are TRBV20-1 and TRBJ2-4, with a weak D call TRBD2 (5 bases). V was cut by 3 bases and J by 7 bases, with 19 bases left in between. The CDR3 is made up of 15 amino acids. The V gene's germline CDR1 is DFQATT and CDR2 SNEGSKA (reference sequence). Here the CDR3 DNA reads TGCAGTGCTAGTGGTGGGGATCTCCAGCGGAACATTCAGTACTTC. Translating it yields CSASGGDLQRNIQYF.

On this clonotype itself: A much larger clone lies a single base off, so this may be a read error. The DNA of the CDR3 is TGTGCCAGCGAGACAGTGGCGAATTCACCCCTCCACTTT. Protein sequence: CASETVANSPLHF. The chain joins TRBV6-2 or TRBV6-3 to TRBJ1-6, with D possibly matching TRBD1 (5 bases). The CDR3 sequence is 13 residues long. The germline V and J ends were trimmed by 8 bases and 7 bases, with 12 bases remaining between them. The germline V gene encodes CDR1 MNHEY and CDR2 SVGEGT.

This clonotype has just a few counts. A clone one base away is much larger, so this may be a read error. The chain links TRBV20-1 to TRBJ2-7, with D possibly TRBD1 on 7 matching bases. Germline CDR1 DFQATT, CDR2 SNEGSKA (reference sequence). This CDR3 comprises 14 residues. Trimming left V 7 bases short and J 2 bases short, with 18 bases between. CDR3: CSVGGGTETYEQYF. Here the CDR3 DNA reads TGCAGTGTGGGAGGTGGGACAGAGACCTACGAGCAGTACTTC.

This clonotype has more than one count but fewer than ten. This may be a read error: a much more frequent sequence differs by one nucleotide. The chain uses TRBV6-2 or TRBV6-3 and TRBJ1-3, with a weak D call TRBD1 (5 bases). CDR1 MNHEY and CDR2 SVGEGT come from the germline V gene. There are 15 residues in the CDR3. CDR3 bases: TGTGCCAGCGTCCCGGGGCCCCACTCTGTAAACACCATATATTTT. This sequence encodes CASVPGPHSVNTIYF.

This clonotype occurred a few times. This chain's CDR3 is CASSDGGETQYF. The CDR3 coding sequence is TGTGCCAGCAGTGATGGAGGGGAGACCCAGTACTTC. The chain links TRBV28 to TRBJ2-5; weak D call: TRBD2 (6 bases). Per germline, CDR1 MDHEN and CDR2 SYDVKM. The CDR3 runs to 12 residues. The V end was cut by 5 bases, the J end by 5 bases, with 9 bases between.

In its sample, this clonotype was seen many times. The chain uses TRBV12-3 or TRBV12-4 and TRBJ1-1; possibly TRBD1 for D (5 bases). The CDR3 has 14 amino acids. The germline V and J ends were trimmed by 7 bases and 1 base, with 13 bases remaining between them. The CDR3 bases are TGTGCCAGCATTGTCCAGGGCTCGAACACTGAAGCTTTCTTT. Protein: CASIVQGSNTEAFF.

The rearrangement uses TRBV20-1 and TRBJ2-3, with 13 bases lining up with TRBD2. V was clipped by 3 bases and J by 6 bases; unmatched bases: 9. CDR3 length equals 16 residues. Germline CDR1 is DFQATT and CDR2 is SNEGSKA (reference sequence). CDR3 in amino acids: CSASRTSGSRGDTQYF. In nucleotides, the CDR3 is TGCAGTGCTAGTAGGACTAGCGGGAGTCGGGGGGATACGCAGTATTTT.

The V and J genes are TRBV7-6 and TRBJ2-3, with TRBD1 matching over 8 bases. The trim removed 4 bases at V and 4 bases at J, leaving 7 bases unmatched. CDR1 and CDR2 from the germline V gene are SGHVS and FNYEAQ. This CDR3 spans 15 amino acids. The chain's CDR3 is CASSSNRGNSDTQYF. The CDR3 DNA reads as TGTGCCAGCAGCTCAAACAGGGGGAACTCAGATACGCAGTATTTT.